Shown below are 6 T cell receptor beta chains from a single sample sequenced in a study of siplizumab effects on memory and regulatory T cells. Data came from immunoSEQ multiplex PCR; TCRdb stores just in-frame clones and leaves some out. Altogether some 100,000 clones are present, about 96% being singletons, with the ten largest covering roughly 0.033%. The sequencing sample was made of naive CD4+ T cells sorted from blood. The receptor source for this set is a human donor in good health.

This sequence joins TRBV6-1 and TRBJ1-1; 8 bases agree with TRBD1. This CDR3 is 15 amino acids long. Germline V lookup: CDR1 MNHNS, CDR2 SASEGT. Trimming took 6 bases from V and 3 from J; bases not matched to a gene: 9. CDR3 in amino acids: CASRYRQGRDTEAFF. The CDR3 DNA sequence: TGTGCCAGCAGATACCGACAGGGGCGGGACACTGAAGCTTTCTTT.

Written as DNA, the CDR3 is TGCGCCAGCAGCTTGGAGGGGGCAAGGGGCTACACCTTC. Its translation is CASSLEGARGYTF. This chain uses TRBV5-1 with TRBJ1-2; 7 nucleotides agree with TRBD1. In germline, CDR1 is SGHRS, CDR2 YFSETQ. This CDR3 region has 13 residues. After removal of 0 bases from V and 8 bases from J, the junction contained 4 bases not matched to a gene.

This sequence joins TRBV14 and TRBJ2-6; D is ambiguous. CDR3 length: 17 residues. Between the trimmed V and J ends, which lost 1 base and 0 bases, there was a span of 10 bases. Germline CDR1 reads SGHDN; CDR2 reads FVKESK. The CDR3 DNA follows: TGTGCCAGCAGCCAAGGGGCAGGTTTCTCTGGGGCCAACGTCCTGACTTTC. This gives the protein CASSQGAGFSGANVLTF.

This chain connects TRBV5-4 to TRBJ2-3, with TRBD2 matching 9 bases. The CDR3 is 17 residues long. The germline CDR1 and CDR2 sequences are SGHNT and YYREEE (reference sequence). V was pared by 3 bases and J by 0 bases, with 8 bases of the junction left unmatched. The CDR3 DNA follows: TGTGCCAGCAGCTCCGTCCGGCTAGCGGGGAGCACAGATACGCAGTATTTT. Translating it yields CASSSVRLAGSTDTQYF.

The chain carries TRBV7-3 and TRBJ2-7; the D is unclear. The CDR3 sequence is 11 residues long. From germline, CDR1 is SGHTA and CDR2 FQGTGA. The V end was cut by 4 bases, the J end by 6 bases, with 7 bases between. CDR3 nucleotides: TGTGCCAGCAGCTCCCCCTCCGAGCAGTACTTC. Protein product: CASSSPSEQYF.

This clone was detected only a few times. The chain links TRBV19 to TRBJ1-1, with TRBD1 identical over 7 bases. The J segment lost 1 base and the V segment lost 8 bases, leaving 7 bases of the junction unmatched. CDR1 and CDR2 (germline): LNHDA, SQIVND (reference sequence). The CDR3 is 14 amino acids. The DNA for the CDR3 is TGTGCCAGTCCGCCCAGGGGGGCGAACACTGAAGCTTTCTTT. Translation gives CASPPRGANTEAFF.